This TCR beta chain was documented in a study of preoperative IRX-2 immunotherapy in early breast cancer. Treatment meaning: preoperative locoregional IRX-2 cytokine immunotherapy. Preoperative locoregional IRX-2 cytokine immunotherapy was tested in the phase Ib source study. CDR3 size: 15 residues. The table came from immunoSEQ multiplex PCR; TCRdb's copy has only in-frame clones and leaves some out. The table includes about 28,000 clones, under 90% detected once. V is TRBV22-1 and J is TRBJ2-5; the table assigns TRBD2, which was not confirmed against the DNA. TRBV22-1 is annotated as a pseudogene. Sampling was done from a patient treated with IRX-2 immunotherapy. The source of this sequence is a human donor with breast cancer. This chain's CDR3 is CASSLLAGVRETQYF. The CDR3, as DNA: TGTGCCAGCAGTTTACTAGCGGGGGTCCGAGAGACCCAGTACTTC.